This T cell receptor beta chain was identified during a study of T cell responses to AZD1222 COVID-19 vaccine (dated by TCRdb to 2020 to 2022). With respect to the entire study: Because spike-specific TCR depth and breadth did not differ between the two schedules, AZD1222 recipients who got a second dose at roughly 4 weeks were pooled with those who got a second dose at roughly 12 weeks. Trial participants were enrolled by age into subgroups of 18-55, 56-69 and 70-plus years, and around 150, 29 and 61 TCR-sequenced participants, respectively, were included in these subgroups. TCR sequencing covered roughly 230 trial participants: 200 to 210 given two doses of AZD1222 and around 26 given two doses of MenACWY control vaccine.

Turning to this clone: Its recognized antigen is unknown. The record has no base qualities; no much larger clone is one base away.

The CDR3 regions of human TCRbeta chains were analyzed by immunosequencing. The source study handled its data this way. TCRs in the repertoires were compared against a reference library of SARS-CoV-2-specific TCRs that had been generated with the MIRA antigen-specificity platform. Breadth meant the fraction of unique TCRs that were SARS-CoV-2-associated, whereas depth meant the fraction of total T cells that were SARS-CoV-2-associated. Using the MIRA data, every spike-specific TCR was mapped to the spike region that the TCR reacted to and assigned to either a CD4 or a CD8 class. Log10-transformed breadth and depth values were compared by one-way ANOVA with Sidak's multiple comparisons tests. The immuneACCESS repertoire file appears here via TCRdb, limited to in-frame rearrangements. These files lack a portion of the clones; in checked studies, under half of the deficit traces to unresolved V genes, and the cause of the others is not known. V, J and clone size reflect that table, while D and trimming were determined from the DNA. This sample lists about 100,000 clones; 85% to 90% were detected once. The ten largest make up about 3.5% of the sample.

Taken from cysteine to phenylalanine, the CDR3 has 14 residues. The entry retains the CDR3 DNA only, 42 bases that are in frame from base 1. Deletion took 4 bases off V and 5 bases off J, with a span of 12 bases between the germline ends. From a lookup of the germline V gene, CDR1 and CDR2 are MNHEY and SVGEGT. Broad study findings and their caveats: Because no samples from the day 14 peak response were available, repertoires could be characterized only after the peak T cell response. After two AZD1222 doses, spike-specific TCR breadth and depth were significantly higher than at day 0 and than in MenACWY recipients. The 56-69-year group was small, and its depth increase did not reach significance, likely because of low power. Participants were mostly white British and included more females than males, and it was suggested by the authors that clonal diversity may have been underestimated. Reportedly, close to half of the unique spike-specific TCRs recognized epitopes lying outside the regions that are mutated in the B.1.351 and B.1.1.7 variants. Only five or six AZD1222 recipients were SARS-CoV-2 seropositive at baseline, limiting conclusions about previously exposed vaccinees. The whole spike protein was spanned by vaccine-associated CD4 TCRs, and dominant responses were seen in regions 160-218 and 743-854.

The intended sense of this specimen's time point label: baseline before first vaccination. Samples from vaccinated people were obtained from the UK trials COV001 and COV002, which included a single-blind randomized controlled phase 2/3 trial of AZD1222 (ChAdOx1 nCoV-19) in healthy adults. For TCRbeta chain sequencing, PBMC samples were collected from trial participants at day 0 and at day 28 after the second dose. The source material was peripheral blood, sampled on day 0 of AZD1222 vaccination. This receptor chain uses TRBV6-2 or TRBV6-3 and TRBJ2-1; the D gene is possibly TRBD1 or TRBD2, each agreeing over 5 bases. This receptor was obtained from an adult in good health. CDR3 protein: CASSSLLGDNEQFF. The sequence in DNA is TGTGCCAGCAGTTCCCTACTAGGGGACAATGAGCAGTTCTTC.